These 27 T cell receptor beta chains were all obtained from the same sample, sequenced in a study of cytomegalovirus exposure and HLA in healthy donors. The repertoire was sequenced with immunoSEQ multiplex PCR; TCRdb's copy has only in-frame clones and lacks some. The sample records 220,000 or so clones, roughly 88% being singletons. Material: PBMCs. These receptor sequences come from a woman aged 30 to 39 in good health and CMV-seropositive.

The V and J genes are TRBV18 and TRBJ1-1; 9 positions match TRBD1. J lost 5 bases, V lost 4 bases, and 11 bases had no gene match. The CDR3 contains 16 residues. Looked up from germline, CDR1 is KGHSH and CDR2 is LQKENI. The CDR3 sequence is CASSRSPWTGETEAFF. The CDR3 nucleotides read TGTGCCAGCTCACGCTCCCCGTGGACAGGGGAAACTGAAGCTTTCTTT. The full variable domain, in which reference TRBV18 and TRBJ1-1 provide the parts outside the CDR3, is NAGVMQNPRHLVRRRGQEARLRCSPMKGHSHVYWYRQLPEEGLKFMVYLQKENIIDESGMPKERFSAEFPKEGPSILRIQQVVRGDSAAYFCASSRSPWTGETEAFFGQGTRLTVV.

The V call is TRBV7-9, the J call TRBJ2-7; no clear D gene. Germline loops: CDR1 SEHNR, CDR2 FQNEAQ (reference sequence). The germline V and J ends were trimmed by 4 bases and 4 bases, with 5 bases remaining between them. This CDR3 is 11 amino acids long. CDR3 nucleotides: TGTGCCAGCAGCTCACAGTACGAGCAGTACTTC. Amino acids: CASSSQYEQYF.

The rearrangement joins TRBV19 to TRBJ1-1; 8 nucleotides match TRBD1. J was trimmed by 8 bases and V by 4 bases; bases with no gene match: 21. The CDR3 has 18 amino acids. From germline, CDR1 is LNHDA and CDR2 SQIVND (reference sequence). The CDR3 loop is CASSRSAGQGLYIGEAFF. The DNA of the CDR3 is TGTGCCAGTAGTAGGTCGGCAGGACAGGGCCTATATATCGGCGAAGCTTTCTTT.

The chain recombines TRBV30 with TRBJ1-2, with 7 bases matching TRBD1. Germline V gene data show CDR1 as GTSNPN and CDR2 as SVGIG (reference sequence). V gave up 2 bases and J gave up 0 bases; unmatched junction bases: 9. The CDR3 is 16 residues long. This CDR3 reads CAWSLPTGASNYGYTF. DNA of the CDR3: TGTGCCTGGAGTCTGCCCACAGGGGCTTCTAACTATGGCTACACCTTC.

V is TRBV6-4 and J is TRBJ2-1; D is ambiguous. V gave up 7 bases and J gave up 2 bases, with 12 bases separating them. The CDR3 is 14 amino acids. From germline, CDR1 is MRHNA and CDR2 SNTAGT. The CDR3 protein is CASKGRMAYNEQFF. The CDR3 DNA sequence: TGTGCCAGCAAAGGACGGATGGCCTACAATGAGCAGTTCTTC.

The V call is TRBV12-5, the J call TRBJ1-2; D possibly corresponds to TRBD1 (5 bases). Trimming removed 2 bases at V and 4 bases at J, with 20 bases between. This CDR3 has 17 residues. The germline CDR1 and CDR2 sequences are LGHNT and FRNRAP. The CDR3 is CASGLRPGAPTVYGYTF. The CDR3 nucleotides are TGTGCTAGTGGTTTGCGCCCCGGGGCCCCGACAGTCTATGGCTACACCTTC. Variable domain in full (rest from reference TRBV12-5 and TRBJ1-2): DARVTQTPRHKVTEMGQEVTMRCQPILGHNTVFWYRQTMMQGLELLAYFRNRAPLDDSGMPKDRFSAEMPDATLATLKIQPSEPRDSAVYFCASGLRPGAPTVYGYTFGSGTRLTVV.

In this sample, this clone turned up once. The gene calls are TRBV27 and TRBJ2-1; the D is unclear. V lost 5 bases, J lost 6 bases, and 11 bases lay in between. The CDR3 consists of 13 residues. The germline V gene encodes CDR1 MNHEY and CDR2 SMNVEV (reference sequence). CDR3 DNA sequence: TGTGCCAGCAGTCCCCTCGGACCCAATGAGCAGTTCTTC. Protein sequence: CASSPLGPNEQFF.

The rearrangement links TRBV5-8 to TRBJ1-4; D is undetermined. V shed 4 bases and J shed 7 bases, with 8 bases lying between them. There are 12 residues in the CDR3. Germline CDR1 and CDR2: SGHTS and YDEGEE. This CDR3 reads CASSPPGEKLFF. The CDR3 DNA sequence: TGTGCCAGCAGCCCCCCGGGTGAAAAACTGTTTTTT.

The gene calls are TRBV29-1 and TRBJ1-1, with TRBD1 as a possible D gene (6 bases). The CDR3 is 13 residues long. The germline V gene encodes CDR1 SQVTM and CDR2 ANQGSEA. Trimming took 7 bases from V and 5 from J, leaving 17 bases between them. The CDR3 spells CSAQQGWRTEAFF. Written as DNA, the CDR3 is TGCAGCGCACAACAGGGCTGGAGGACTGAAGCTTTCTTT.

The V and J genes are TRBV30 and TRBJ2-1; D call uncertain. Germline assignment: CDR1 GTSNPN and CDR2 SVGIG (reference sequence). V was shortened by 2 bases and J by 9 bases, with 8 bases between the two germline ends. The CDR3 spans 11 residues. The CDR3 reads CAWSQRSEQFF. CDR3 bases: TGTGCCTGGAGTCAAAGATCTGAGCAGTTCTTC.

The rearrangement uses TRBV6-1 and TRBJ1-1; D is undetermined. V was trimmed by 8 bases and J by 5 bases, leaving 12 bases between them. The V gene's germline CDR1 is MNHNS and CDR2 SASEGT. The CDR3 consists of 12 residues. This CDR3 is CASRTYGTEAFF. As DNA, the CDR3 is TGTGCCAGCCGTACTTACGGGACTGAAGCTTTCTTT.

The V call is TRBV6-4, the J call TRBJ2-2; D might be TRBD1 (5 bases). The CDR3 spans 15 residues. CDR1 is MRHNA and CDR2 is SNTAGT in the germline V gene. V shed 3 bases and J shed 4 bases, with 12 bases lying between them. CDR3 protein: CASSEAGQGTGELFF. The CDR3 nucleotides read TGTGCCAGCAGTGAAGCAGGTCAGGGCACCGGGGAGCTGTTTTTT.

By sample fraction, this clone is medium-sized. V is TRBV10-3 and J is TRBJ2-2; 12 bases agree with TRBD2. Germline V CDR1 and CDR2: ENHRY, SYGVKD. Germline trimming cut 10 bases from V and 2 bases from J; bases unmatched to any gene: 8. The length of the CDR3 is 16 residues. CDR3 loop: CATRTSGTTNTGELFF. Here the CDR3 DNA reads TGTGCCACCCGGACTAGCGGGACTACCAACACCGGGGAGCTGTTTTTT.

Here the CDR3 reads CASSLGVQAFF. DNA for the CDR3: TGTGCCAGCAGCTTAGGGGTTCAAGCTTTCTTT. V and J are TRBV7-8 and TRBJ1-1; no reliable D call. Germline V gene data show CDR1 as SGHVS and CDR2 as FQNEAQ. The germline V and J ends were trimmed by 1 base and 9 bases, with 6 bases remaining between them. This CDR3 contains 11 residues.

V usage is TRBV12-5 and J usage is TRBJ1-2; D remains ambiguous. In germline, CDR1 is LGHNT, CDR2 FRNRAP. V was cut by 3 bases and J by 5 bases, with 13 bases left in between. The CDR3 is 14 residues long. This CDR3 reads CASGFSQEAYGYTF. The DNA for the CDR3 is TGTGCTAGTGGTTTCTCGCAAGAAGCATATGGCTACACCTTC.

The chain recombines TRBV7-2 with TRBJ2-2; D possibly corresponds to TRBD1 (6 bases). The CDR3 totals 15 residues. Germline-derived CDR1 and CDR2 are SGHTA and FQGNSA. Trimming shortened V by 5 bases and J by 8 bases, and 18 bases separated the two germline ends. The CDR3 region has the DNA TGTGCCAGCAGCCCTCTGACCAGGGGATTGGGGGAGCTGTTTTTT. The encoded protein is CASSPLTRGLGELFF.

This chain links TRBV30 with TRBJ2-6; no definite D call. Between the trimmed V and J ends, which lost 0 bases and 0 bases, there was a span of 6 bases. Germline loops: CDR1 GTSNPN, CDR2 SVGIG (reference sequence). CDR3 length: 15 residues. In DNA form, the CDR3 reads TGTGCCTGGAGTGTAGGAGCCTCTGGGGCCAACGTCCTGACTTTC. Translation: CAWSVGASGANVLTF. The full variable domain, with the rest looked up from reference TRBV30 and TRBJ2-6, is SQTIHQWPATLVQPVGSPLSLECTVEGTSNPNLYWYRQAAGRGLQLLFYSVGIGQISSEVPQNLSASRPQDRQFILSSKKLLLSDSGFYLCAWSVGASGANVLTFGAGSRLTVL.

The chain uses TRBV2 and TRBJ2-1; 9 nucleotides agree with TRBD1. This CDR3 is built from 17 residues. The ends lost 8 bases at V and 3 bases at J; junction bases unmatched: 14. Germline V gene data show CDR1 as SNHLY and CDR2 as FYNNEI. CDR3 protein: CASADRGSTVLYNEQFF. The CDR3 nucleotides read TGTGCCAGCGCGGACAGGGGCTCGACCGTCCTCTACAATGAGCAGTTCTTC.

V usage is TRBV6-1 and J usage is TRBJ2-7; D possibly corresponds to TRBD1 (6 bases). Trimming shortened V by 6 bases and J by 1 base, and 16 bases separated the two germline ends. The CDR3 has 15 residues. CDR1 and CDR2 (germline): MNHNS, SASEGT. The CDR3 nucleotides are TGTGCCAGCAGAGAGAACAGGGAGAGGTCCTACGAGCAGTACTTC. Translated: CASRENRERSYEQYF.

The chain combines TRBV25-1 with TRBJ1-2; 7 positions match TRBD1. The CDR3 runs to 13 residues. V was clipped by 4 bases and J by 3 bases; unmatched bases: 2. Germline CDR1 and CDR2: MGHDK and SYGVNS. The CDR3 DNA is TGTGCCAGCAGTGGACAGGGACACTATGGCTACACCTTC. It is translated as CASSGQGHYGYTF.

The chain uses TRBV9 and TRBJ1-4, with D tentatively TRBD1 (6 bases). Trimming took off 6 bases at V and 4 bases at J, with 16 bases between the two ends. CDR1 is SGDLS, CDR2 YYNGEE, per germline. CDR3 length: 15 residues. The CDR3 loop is CASNFLGTSNEKLFF. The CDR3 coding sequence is TGTGCCAGCAACTTCCTCGGGACAAGTAATGAAAAACTGTTTTTT.

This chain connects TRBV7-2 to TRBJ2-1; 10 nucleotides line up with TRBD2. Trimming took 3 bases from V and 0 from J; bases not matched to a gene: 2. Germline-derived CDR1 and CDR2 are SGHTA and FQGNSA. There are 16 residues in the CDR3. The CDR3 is CASSFLAGASYNEQFF. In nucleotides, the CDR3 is TGTGCCAGCAGCTTCCTAGCGGGAGCCTCCTACAATGAGCAGTTCTTC.

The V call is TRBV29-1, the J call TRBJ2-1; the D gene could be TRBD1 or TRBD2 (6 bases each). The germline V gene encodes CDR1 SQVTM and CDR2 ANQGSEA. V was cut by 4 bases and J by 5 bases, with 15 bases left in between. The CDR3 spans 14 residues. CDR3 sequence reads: CSVGGAGGHNEQFF. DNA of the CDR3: TGCAGCGTTGGGGGGGCAGGCGGCCACAATGAGCAGTTCTTC.

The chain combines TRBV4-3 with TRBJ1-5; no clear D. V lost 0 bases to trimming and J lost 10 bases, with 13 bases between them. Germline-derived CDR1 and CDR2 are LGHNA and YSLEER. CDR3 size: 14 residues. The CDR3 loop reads CASSQDEGRGPQHF. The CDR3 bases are TGCGCCAGCAGCCAAGATGAGGGTCGGGGACCCCAGCATTTT.

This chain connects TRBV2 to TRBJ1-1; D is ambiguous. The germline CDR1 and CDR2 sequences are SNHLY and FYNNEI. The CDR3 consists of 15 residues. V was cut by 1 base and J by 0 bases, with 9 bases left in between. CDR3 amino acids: CASSEGRAVNTEAFF. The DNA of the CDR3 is TGTGCCAGCAGTGAAGGTCGGGCAGTGAACACTGAAGCTTTCTTT.

The CDR3 loop reads CASSEGVGVQANTEAFF. DNA of the CDR3: TGCGCCAGCAGTGAGGGGGTTGGGGTCCAGGCGAACACTGAAGCTTTCTTT. The V gene is TRBV10-1, the J gene TRBJ1-1; D uncertain. V was pared by 2 bases and J by 1 base, with 17 bases between. This CDR3 has 17 amino acids. CDR1 and CDR2 (germline): WNHNN, SYGVQD (reference sequence).

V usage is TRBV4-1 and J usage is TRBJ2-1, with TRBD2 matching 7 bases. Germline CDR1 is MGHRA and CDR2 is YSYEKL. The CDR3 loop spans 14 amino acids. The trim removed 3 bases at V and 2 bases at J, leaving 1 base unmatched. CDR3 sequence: CASSQLAAYNEQFF. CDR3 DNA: TGCGCCAGCAGCCAGCTAGCGGCCTACAATGAGCAGTTCTTC.